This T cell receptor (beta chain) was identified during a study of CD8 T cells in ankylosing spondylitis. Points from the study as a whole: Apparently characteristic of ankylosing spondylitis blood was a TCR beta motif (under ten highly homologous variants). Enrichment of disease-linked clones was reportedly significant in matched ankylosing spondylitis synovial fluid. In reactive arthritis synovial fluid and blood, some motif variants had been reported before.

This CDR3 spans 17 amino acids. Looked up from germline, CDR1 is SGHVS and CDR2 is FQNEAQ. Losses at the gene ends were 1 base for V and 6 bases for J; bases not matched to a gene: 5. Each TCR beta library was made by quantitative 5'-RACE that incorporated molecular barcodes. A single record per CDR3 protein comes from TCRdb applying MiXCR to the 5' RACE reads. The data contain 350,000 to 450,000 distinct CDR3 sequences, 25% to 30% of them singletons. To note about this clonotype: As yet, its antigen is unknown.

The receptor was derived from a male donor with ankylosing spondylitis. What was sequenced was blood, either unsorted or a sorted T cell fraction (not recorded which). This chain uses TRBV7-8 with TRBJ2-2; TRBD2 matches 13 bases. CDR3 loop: CASSLVGLAGRSGELFF. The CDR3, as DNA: TGTGCCAGCAGCTTAGTGGGACTAGCGGGAAGGTCCGGGGAGCTGTTTTTT.